The source of this T cell receptor (beta chain) is a study of blood T cells in healthy people across ages. About this clonotype: Its antigen is unidentified.

General study points: The recorded TCR beta diversity per million T cells decreased in a roughly linear manner with age.

V dropped 2 bases and J dropped 9; count of bases not matched to a gene: 4. CDR3 length: 14 amino acids. Individuals who donated were healthy Caucasians from Russia aged about 6 to 100. Roughly 10 milliliters was the volume of peripheral blood drawn from each donor. A minimum of 6 million PBMCs was isolated per sample. A second PCR, run for about 6 to 11 cycles, used a sample-barcoded 5' primer plus a J-beta primer mix. Each CDR3 protein gets one entry after TCRdb re-called the 5' RACE reads with MiXCR. The sample has over 300,000 distinct CDR3 sequences; 45% to 65% are singletons. V gene TRBV12-3 or TRBV12-4 combines with J gene TRBJ1-6, with TRBD1 matching 7 bases. The receptor comes from a man between 60 and 75 years old in good health. The sample taken for sequencing was blood. CDR3 protein: CASSLTGVTSPLHF. The CDR3 coding sequence is TGTGCCAGCAGTTTAACAGGGGTGACTTCACCCCTCCACTTT.